Below are 30 T cell receptor beta chains sequenced from a single sample in a study of T-cell reconstitution after alpha-beta-depleted transplantation in children. Unique molecular identifiers were incorporated when the TCRbeta library was constructed. TCRdb re-called the PCR reads with MiXCR, one entry per CDR3 protein. The sample lists roughly 610,000 distinct CDR3 sequences, over 9.5% occurring once. Source: PBMCs from the stem cell graft donor, taken from the stem cell graft. All receptors derive from a human donor who donated a stem cell graft to a child with acute myeloid leukemia.

V is TRBV29-1 and J is TRBJ1-2; 9 bases align to TRBD1. V lost 7 bases to trimming and J lost 1 base; unmatched junction nucleotides: 4. Germline V CDR1 and CDR2: SQVTM, ANQGSEA. This CDR3 contains 13 residues. CDR3 in amino acids: CSADRGFNYGYTF. Written as DNA, the CDR3 is TGCAGCGCTGACAGGGGGTTTAACTATGGCTACACCTTC.

This clonotype has only a few counts. The V call is TRBV4-2, the J call TRBJ2-7, with D perhaps matching TRBD2 (7 bases). CDR3 length: 19 residues. Trimming removed 0 bases from V and 2 bases from J, with 23 bases in between. Per germline, CDR1 LGHNA and CDR2 YNFKEQ. The CDR3 DNA follows: TGTGCCAGCAGCCAAGATTACGAAGCTAGCGGCAAGGGGGCCTACGAGCAGTACTTC. The encoded protein is CASSQDYEASGKGAYEQYF.

This clonotype was picked up a small number of times. The chain carries TRBV10-3 and TRBJ2-5; D may correspond to TRBD1 or TRBD2 (5 bases each). V lost 4 bases, J lost 4 bases, and 10 bases lay in between. The germline V gene encodes CDR1 ENHRY and CDR2 SYGVKD. The length of the CDR3 is 13 residues. CDR3 nucleotides: TGTGCCATCAGTGGTGAGGGGCGAGAGACCCAGTACTTC. Translation gives CAISGEGRETQYF.

This clonotype came up many times. V and J are TRBV6-5 and TRBJ1-1; D is unresolved. Trimming left V 5 bases short and J 7 bases short, with 17 bases between. Germline V gene sequence: CDR1 MNHEY, CDR2 SVGAGI. The CDR3 is 14 residues long. The CDR3 protein is CASSPRTAESEAFF. CDR3 DNA sequence: TGTGCCAGCAGTCCGAGGACGGCGGAGAGTGAAGCTTTCTTT.

This chain links TRBV29-1 with TRBJ2-7; D is unclear. This CDR3 contains 11 residues. Trimming stripped 5 bases from V and 7 bases from J, with 12 bases between. The germline V gene encodes CDR1 SQVTM and CDR2 ANQGSEA. This chain's CDR3 is CSVLDRWEQYF. CDR3 sequence (DNA): TGCAGCGTTCTTGATCGGTGGGAGCAGTACTTC.

The CDR3 loop reads CATSDRLAGGGEQFF. In DNA, the CDR3 is TGTGCCACCAGTGATAGGCTAGCGGGAGGAGGTGAGCAGTTCTTC. V gene TRBV24-1 combines with J gene TRBJ2-1; 11 bases map to TRBD2. The V gene's germline CDR1 is KGHDR and CDR2 SFDVKD. This CDR3 is 15 amino acids long. The ends lost 3 bases at V and 9 bases at J; junction bases unmatched: 6.

The chain has TRBV6-2 or TRBV6-3 and TRBJ1-5; 7 nucleotides line up with TRBD1. The germline V gene has CDR1 MNHEY and CDR2 SVGEGT. The V gene end was trimmed by 6 bases and the J gene end by 1 base; junction bases not matched to a gene: 9. This CDR3 spans 16 amino acids. The CDR3 nucleotides are TGTGCCAGCAGCGTACGGGGAGGGGGCAGCAATCAGCCCCAGCATTTT. This codes for CASSVRGGGSNQPQHF.

This clonotype was detected ten times or more. The gene calls are TRBV28 and TRBJ2-7; maybe TRBD1 (6 bases). In germline, CDR1 is MDHEN, CDR2 SYDVKM. V lost 6 bases and J 6 bases, leaving 12 bases between the germline ends. The CDR3 loop spans 12 amino acids. The CDR3 nucleotides read TGTGCCAGCAGCCTACAGGGCGTCGAGCAGTACTTC. Its protein is CASSLQGVEQYF.

The V gene is TRBV7-6, the J gene TRBJ2-2; D not resolved. The germline V and J ends were trimmed by 1 base and 7 bases, with 10 bases remaining between them. Germline lookup yields CDR1 SGHVS and CDR2 FNYEAQ. The length of the CDR3 is 14 residues. DNA for the CDR3: TGTGCCAGCAGCTTAGGGTCGCGAGGCGGGGAGCTGTTTTTT. Protein sequence: CASSLGSRGGELFF.

The V call is TRBV20-1, the J call TRBJ2-1, with a weak D call TRBD2 (6 bases). Trimming took 1 base from V and 8 from J, leaving 18 bases between them. CDR3 length: 15 amino acids. Per the germline V gene, CDR1 is DFQATT and CDR2 is SNEGSKA (reference sequence). The CDR3 DNA reads TGCAGTGCTAGAGGGGGACTCCCTCCAGGCCATGAGCAGTTCTTC. Protein sequence: CSARGGLPPGHEQFF.

This clonotype appeared a few times. The chain recombines TRBV29-1 with TRBJ2-3; 10 bases line up with TRBD2. The V gene end was trimmed by 8 bases and the J gene end by 2 bases; junction bases not matched to a gene: 19. CDR3 length: 18 amino acids. Per germline, CDR1 SQVTM and CDR2 ANQGSEA. In nucleotides, the CDR3 is TGCAGCATCAGGAAGGGGGGAACTAGCGGGACGAACACAGATACGCAGTATTTT. The encoded protein is CSIRKGGTSGTNTDTQYF.

V usage is TRBV14 and J usage is TRBJ1-2; unclear D gene. Germline V gene lookup returns CDR1 SGHDN and CDR2 FVKESK. V gave up 1 base and J gave up 8 bases, with 11 bases separating them. The CDR3 is 13 residues long. The CDR3: CASSQGKARGYTF. CDR3 bases: TGTGCCAGCAGCCAAGGGAAGGCGAGGGGCTACACCTTC. Filled out from reference TRBV14 and TRBJ1-2, the complete variable domain reads EAGVTQFPSHSVIEKGQTVTLRCDPISGHDNLYWYRRVMGKEIKFLLHFVKESKQDESGMPNNRFLAERTGGTYSTLKVQPAELEDSGVYFCASSQGKARGYTFGSGTRLTVV.

The sample holds many counts of this clonotype. V usage is TRBV6-2 or TRBV6-3 and J usage is TRBJ2-1, with 13 bases matching TRBD2. Germline V lookup: CDR1 MNHEY, CDR2 SVGEGT. V dropped 6 bases and J dropped 0; count of bases not matched to a gene: 14. There are 20 residues in the CDR3. The CDR3 DNA reads as TGTGCCAGCAGCCTATCTCCGGGACTAGCGGGGCTGCGCTCCTACAATGAGCAGTTCTTC. Translation: CASSLSPGLAGLRSYNEQFF.

CDR3 coding DNA: TGTGCCAGCAGTCGTCTCGGGGAGCTGTTTTTT. Amino acids: CASSRLGELFF. The chain links TRBV6-5 to TRBJ2-2; D is uncertain. The CDR3 totals 11 residues. V was shortened by 5 bases and J by 7 bases, with 5 bases between the two germline ends. CDR1 is MNHEY and CDR2 is SVGAGI in the germline V gene.

The V and J genes are TRBV2 and TRBJ2-3; D uncertain. V lost 4 bases, J lost 8 bases, and 4 bases lay in between. Germline-derived CDR1 and CDR2 are SNHLY and FYNNEI. This CDR3 contains 10 residues. As DNA, the CDR3 is TGTGCCAGCAGTGTGGGTACGCAGTATTTT. It translates to CASSVGTQYF.

The rearrangement uses TRBV11-2 and TRBJ2-1, with D hard to call. The CDR3 has 19 amino acids. Germline lookup yields CDR1 SGHAT and CDR2 FQNNGV. The V end was cut by 2 bases, the J end by 4 bases, with 24 bases between. The CDR3 spells CASSLYGLGRKQPYNEQFF. DNA for the CDR3: TGTGCCAGCAGCTTATACGGATTAGGCCGGAAGCAGCCTTACAATGAGCAGTTCTTC. The whole variable domain, remainder taken from reference TRBV11-2 and TRBJ2-1, is EAGVAQSPRYKIIEKRQSVAFWCNPISGHATLYWYQQILGQGPKLLIQFQNNGVVDDSQLPKDRFSAERLKGVDSTLKIQPAKLEDSAVYLCASSLYGLGRKQPYNEQFFGPGTRLTVL.

The DNA of the CDR3 is TGTGCCAGCAGCTTTAGGACGGCCACAGATACGCAGTATTTT. This encodes CASSFRTATDTQYF. This chain links TRBV11-2 with TRBJ2-3, with D hard to call. The V end was cut by 3 bases, the J end by 2 bases, with 9 bases between. This CDR3 has 14 residues. The germline gives CDR1 SGHAT, CDR2 FQNNGV.

The chain combines TRBV6-1 with TRBJ1-3; D might be TRBD1 (6 bases). The CDR3 is made up of 19 amino acids. Trimming removed 4 bases from V and 0 bases from J, with 22 bases in between. CDR1 and CDR2 from the germline V gene are MNHNS and SASEGT. The CDR3 region has the DNA TGTGCCAGCAGTGTCCTTTGGCGACCTTCGACAGGCTCTGGAAACACCATATATTTT. Amino acid sequence: CASSVLWRPSTGSGNTIYF.

Many counts were recorded for this clonotype. The chain uses TRBV10-3 and TRBJ2-3, with D unclear. The CDR3 totals 14 residues. The germline V and J ends were trimmed by 3 bases and 2 bases, with 9 bases remaining between them. CDR1 ENHRY and CDR2 SYGVKD come from the germline V gene. The CDR3 reads CAISDPNPTDTQYF. The DNA for the CDR3 is TGTGCCATCAGTGACCCGAACCCCACAGATACGCAGTATTTT.

This clonotype was seen a few times. The chain has TRBV5-1 and TRBJ2-5; 14 bases are a match to TRBD2. Germline V gene lookup returns CDR1 SGHRS and CDR2 YFSETQ. V shed 4 bases and J 5 bases; nucleotides not matched to a gene: 7. The CDR3 length is 16 residues. The CDR3: CASSLGTSGSHETQYF. The CDR3 nucleotides read TGCGCCAGCAGCCTCGGGACTAGCGGGAGCCACGAGACCCAGTACTTC.

This clonotype was seen a few times. V and J are TRBV28 and TRBJ2-5; 14 nucleotides align to TRBD2. Trimming at V came to 5 bases and at J to 6 bases, leaving 8 bases not matched to a gene. Germline CDR1 and CDR2: MDHEN and SYDVKM. The CDR3 extends over 16 amino acids. Here the CDR3 reads CASSKATSGRAQTQYF. DNA for the CDR3: TGTGCCAGCAGTAAAGCGACTAGCGGGAGGGCACAGACCCAGTACTTC.

This clonotype has a handful of counts. The CDR3 loop is CASSPWTGTSDTQYF. The CDR3 bases are TGTGCCAGCAGCCCGTGGACAGGGACAAGTGATACGCAGTATTTT. This sequence joins TRBV7-9 and TRBJ2-3; 8 positions match TRBD1. Unmatched junction bases numbered 10, after V lost 5 bases and J lost 6 bases. Germline-derived CDR1 and CDR2 are SEHNR and FQNEAQ (reference sequence). The CDR3 length is 15 residues.

This clonotype was counted ten times or more. This chain joins TRBV29-1 and TRBJ2-7; D not certain. CDR1 is SQVTM, CDR2 ANQGSEA, per germline. V was pared by 4 bases and J by 1 base, with 11 bases between. This CDR3 has 13 residues. CDR3 bases: TGCAGCGTTGTAAGTAAGCTTTCCTACGAGCAGTACTTC. Translating gives CSVVSKLSYEQYF.

A few counts support this clonotype. V is TRBV20-1 and J is TRBJ1-1, with no clear D. CDR3 length: 13 amino acids. CDR1 and CDR2 from the germline V gene are DFQATT and SNEGSKA (reference sequence). Trimming took off 0 bases at V and 1 base at J, with 6 bases between the two ends. Here the CDR3 reads CSARDGRNTEAFF. The CDR3 region has the DNA TGCAGTGCTAGAGATGGGAGGAACACTGAAGCTTTCTTT.

As regards this clonotype: A much larger clone is a single base away; this may be a read error. The V and J genes are TRBV5-1 and TRBJ2-1, with D possibly being TRBD2 (5 bases). This CDR3 has 15 residues. With 4 bases removed from V and 10 bases from J, the gap between germline ends came to 21 bases. Germline CDR1 and CDR2: SGHRS and YFSETQ. CDR3 nucleotides: TGCGCCAGCAGCCTGGGTTGGGAGAAGATCTACGAGCAGTTCTTC. Its translation is CASSLGWEKIYEQFF.

The V call is TRBV5-1, the J call TRBJ2-1; no clear D gene. Germline CDR1 is SGHRS and CDR2 is YFSETQ. Trimming took 4 bases from V and 5 from J, leaving 13 bases between them. The CDR3 contains 14 residues. The CDR3 nucleotides read TGCGCCAGCAGCCCTGTCCCGGCGGACAATGAGCAGTTCTTC. It specifies CASSPVPADNEQFF.

This clonotype showed up just a few times. The gene calls are TRBV27 and TRBJ2-1, with D perhaps matching TRBD1 or TRBD2 (6 bases each). V lost 5 bases and J 7 bases, leaving 18 bases between the germline ends. The CDR3 covers 15 residues. Germline CDR1 reads MNHEY; CDR2 reads SMNVEV (reference sequence). This chain's CDR3 is CASSEPGAGRNEQFF. The CDR3 nucleotides read TGTGCCAGCAGTGAGCCAGGGGCGGGGCGTAATGAGCAGTTCTTC.

This clonotype was seen many times. The chain has TRBV3-1 and TRBJ2-7, with TRBD2 matching over 10 bases. The CDR3 is made up of 18 amino acids. The ends lost 1 base at V and 3 bases at J; junction bases unmatched: 12. Germline V CDR1 and CDR2: LGHDT, YNNKEL (reference sequence). As DNA, the CDR3 is TGTGCCAGCAGCCAAGCCGGCTTAGCGGGAGGCCCCTTCTACGAGCAGTACTTC. It translates to CASSQAGLAGGPFYEQYF.

This clonotype was seen only a few times. This chain connects TRBV7-6 to TRBJ2-2; 11 nucleotides align to TRBD2. Germline CDR1 SGHVS, CDR2 FNYEAQ. The CDR3 spans 15 residues. Germline trimming cut 5 bases from V and 4 bases from J; bases unmatched to any gene: 3. The CDR3 region is CASSALAGVTGELFF. CDR3 nucleotides: TGTGCCAGCAGCGCACTAGCGGGAGTCACCGGGGAGCTGTTTTTT.

This clonotype was found a few times. V and J are TRBV27 and TRBJ1-6, with D possibly being TRBD1 (5 bases). CDR3 size: 15 residues. Deletions cut 6 bases from V and 6 bases from J, with 15 bases between. Germline V CDR1 and CDR2: MNHEY, SMNVEV (reference sequence). The chain's CDR3 is CASSVTPGVNSPLHF. CDR3 bases: TGTGCCAGCAGCGTAACCCCGGGGGTTAATTCACCCCTCCACTTT.